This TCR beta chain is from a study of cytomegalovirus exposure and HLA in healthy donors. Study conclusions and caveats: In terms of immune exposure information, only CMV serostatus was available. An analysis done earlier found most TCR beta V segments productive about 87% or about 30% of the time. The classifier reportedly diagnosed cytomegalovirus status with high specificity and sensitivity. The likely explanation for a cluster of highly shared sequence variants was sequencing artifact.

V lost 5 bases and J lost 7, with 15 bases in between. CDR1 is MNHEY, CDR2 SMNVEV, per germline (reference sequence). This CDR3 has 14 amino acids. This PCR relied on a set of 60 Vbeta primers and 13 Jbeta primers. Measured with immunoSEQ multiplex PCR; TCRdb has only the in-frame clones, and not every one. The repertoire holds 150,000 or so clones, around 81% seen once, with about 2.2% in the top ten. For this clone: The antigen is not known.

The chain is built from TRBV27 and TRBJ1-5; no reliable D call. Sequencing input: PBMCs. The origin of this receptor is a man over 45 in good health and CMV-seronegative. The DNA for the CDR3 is TGTGCCAGCAGTCCTGACCGGGAACGACAGCCCCAGCATTTT. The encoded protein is CASSPDRERQPQHF.